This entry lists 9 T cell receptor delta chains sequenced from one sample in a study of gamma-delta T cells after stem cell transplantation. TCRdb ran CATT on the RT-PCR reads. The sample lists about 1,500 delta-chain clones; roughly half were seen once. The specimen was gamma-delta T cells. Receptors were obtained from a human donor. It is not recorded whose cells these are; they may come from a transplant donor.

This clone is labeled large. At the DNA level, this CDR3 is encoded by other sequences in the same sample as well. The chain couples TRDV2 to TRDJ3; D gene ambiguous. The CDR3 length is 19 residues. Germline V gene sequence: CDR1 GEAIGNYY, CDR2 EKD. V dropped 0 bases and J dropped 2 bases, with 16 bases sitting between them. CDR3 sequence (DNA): TGTGCCTGTGACACCGTGGGCTTGCACCGAACCTGGGACACCCGACAGATGTTTTTC. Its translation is CACDTVGLHRTWDTRQMFF.

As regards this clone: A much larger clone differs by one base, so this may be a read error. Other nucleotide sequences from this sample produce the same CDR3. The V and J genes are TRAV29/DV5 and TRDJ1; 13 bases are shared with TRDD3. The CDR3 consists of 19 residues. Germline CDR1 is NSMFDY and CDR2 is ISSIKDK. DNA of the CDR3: TGTGCAGCAAGCGCGCGCGTACTGGGGGATACGCCGGGCACCGATAAGCTCATCTTT. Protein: CAASARVLGDTPGTDKLIF.

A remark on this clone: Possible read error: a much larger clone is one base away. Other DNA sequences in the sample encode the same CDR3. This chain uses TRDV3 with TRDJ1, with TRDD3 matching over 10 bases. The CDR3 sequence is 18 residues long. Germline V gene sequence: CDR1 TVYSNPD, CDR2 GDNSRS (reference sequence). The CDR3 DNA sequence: TGTGCAGAGGTCCTACCTTTGGGGGATACCGGGGCCGCGGATAAACTCATCTTC. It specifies CAEVLPLGDTGAADKLIF. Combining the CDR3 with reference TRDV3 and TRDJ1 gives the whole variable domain CDKVTQSSPDQTVASGSEVVLLCTYDTVYSNPDLFWYRIRPDYSFQFVFYGDNSRSEGADFTQGRFSVKHILTQKAFHLVISPVRTEDSATYYCAEVLPLGDTGAADKLIFGKGTRVTVEP.

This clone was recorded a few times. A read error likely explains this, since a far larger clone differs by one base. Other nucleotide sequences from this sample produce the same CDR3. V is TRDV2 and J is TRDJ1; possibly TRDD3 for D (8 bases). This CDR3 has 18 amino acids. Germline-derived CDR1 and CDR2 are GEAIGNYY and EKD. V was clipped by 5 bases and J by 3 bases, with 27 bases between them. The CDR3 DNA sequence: TGTGCCTGTGCCTTCCTGCCTGTTAGCGGGGGATATTCCGATAAACTCATCTTT. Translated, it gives CACAFLPVSGGYSDKLIF.

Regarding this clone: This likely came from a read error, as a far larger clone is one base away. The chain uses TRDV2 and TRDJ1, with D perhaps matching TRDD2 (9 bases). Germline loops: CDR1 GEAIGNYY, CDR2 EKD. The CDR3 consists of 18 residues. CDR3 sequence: CACAFLPVSGGYSDKPIF. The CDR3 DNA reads TGTGCCTGTGCCTTCCTACCTGTTAGCGGGGGATATTCCGATAAACCCATCTTT.

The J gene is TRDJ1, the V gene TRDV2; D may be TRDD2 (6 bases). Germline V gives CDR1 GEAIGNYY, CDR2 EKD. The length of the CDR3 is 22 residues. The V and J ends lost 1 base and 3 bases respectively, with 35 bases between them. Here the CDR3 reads CACDTRPSFLAREPFGPDKLIF. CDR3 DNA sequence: TGTGCCTGTGACACTAGGCCCTCTTTCCTAGCGAGGGAGCCTTTCGGTCCCGATAAACTCATCTTT.

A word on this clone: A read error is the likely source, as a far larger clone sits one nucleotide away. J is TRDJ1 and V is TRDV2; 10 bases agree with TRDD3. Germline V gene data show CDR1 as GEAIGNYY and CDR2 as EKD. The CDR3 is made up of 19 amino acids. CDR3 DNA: TGTGCCCGTGACACCCTGAGAGGGGTTACTGGGGGATCCACCGATAAACTCATCTTT. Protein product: CARDTLRGVTGGSTDKLIF.

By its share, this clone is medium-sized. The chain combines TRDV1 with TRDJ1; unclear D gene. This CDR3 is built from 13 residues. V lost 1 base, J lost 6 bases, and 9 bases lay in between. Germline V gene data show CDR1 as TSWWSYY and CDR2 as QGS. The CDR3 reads CALGERVWYKLIF. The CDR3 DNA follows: TGTGCTCTTGGGGAACGGGTTTGGTATAAACTCATCTTT.

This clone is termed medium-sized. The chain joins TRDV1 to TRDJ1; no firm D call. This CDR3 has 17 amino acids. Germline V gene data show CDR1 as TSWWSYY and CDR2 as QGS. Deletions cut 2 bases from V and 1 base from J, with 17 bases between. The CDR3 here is CALGEGSPTSTTDKLIF. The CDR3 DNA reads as TGTGCTCTTGGGGAAGGGTCCCCCACCTCCACCACCGATAAACTCATCTTT.